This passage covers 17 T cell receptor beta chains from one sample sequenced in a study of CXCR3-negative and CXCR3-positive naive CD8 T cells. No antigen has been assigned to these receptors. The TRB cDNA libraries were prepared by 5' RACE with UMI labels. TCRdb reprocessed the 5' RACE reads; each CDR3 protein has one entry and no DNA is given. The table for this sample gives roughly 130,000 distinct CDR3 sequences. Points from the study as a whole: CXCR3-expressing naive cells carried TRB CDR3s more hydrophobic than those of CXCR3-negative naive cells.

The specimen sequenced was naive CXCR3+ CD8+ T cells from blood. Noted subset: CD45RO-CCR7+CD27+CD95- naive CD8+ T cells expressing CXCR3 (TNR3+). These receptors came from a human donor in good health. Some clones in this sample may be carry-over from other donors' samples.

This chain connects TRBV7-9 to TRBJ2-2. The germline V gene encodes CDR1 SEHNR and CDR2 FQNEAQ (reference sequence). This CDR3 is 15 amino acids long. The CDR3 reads CASSPRLDLTGELFF.

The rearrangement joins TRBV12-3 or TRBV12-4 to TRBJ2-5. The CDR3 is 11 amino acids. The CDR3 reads CASSLNGTQYF.

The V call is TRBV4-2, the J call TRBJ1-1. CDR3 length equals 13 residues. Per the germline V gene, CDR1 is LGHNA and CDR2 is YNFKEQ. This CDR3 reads CASSSSGTAEAFF.

This CDR3 is CASSLGPPVEYGYTF. The J gene is TRBJ1-2, the V gene TRBV7-9; TCRdb indicates TRBD1, and absent DNA this call remains unverified. Germline-derived CDR1 and CDR2 are SEHNR and FQNEAQ (reference sequence). This CDR3 is 15 amino acids long. The entire variable domain, with the rest obtained from reference TRBV7-9 and TRBJ1-2, is as follows: DTGVSQNPRHKITKRGQNVTFRCDPISEHNRLYWYRQTLGQGPEFLTYFQNEAQLEKSRLLSDRFSAERPKGSFSTLEIQRTEQGDSAMYLCASSLGPPVEYGYTFGSGTRLTVV.

The CDR3 reads CSVEHPQGVYGYTF. This chain links TRBV29-1 with TRBJ1-2; TCRdb indicates TRBD1, and absent DNA this call remains unverified. CDR1 and CDR2 from the germline V gene are SQVTM and ANQGSEA. The CDR3 totals 14 residues.

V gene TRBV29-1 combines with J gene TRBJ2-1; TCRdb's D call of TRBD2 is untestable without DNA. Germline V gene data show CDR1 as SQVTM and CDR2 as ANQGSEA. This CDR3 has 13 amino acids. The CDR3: CSVGLANYNEQFF.

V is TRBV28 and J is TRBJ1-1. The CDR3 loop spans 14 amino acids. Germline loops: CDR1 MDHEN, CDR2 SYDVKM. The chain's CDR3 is CASSERGSSTEAFF.

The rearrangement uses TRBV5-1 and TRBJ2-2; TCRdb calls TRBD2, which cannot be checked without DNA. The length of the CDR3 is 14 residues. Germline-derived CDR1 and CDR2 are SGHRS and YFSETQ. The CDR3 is CASSPAGNTGELFF.

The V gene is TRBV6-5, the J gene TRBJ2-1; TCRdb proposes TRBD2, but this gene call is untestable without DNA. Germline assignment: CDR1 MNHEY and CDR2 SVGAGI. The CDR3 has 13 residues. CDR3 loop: CASTGQAGNEQFF.

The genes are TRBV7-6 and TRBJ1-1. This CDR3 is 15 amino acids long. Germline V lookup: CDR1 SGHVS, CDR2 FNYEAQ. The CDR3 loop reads CASSLSEAGNTEAFF.

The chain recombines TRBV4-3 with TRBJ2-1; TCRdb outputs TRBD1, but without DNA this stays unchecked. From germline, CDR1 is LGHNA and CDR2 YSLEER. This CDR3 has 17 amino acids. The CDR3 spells CASSQFGDGTGGNEQFF.

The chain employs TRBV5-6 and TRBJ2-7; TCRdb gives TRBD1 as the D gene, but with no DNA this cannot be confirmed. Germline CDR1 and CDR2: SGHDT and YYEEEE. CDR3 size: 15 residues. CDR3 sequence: CASSTVGTGFYEQYF.

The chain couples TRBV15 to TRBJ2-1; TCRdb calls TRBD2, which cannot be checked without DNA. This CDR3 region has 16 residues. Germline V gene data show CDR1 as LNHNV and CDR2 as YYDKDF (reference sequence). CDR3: CATSRDHGGTYNEQFF.

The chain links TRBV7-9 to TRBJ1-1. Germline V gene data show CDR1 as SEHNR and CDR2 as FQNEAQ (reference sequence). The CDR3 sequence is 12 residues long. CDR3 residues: CASSSSNTEAFF.

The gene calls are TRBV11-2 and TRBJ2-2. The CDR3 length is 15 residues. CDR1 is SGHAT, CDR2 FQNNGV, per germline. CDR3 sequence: CASSLGGANTGELFF. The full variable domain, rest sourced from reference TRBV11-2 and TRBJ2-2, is EAGVAQSPRYKIIEKRQSVAFWCNPISGHATLYWYQQILGQGPKLLIQFQNNGVVDDSQLPKDRFSAERLKGVDSTLKIQPAKLEDSAVYLCASSLGGANTGELFFGEGSRLTVL.

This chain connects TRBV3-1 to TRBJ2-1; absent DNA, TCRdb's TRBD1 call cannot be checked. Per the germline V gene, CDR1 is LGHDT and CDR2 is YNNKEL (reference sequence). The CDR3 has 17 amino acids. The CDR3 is CASSQEGHRSSYNEQFF.

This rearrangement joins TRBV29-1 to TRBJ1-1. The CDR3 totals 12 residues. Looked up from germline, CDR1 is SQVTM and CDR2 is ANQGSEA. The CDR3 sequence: CSVLGLNTEAFF.